This is a list of T cell receptor beta chains from one sample in a study of identical twins. TCRdb recomputed calls from the 5' RACE reads with MiXCR, one row per CDR3 protein. The table shows a few hundred thousand distinct CDR3 sequences, with 8.5% to 10% occurring only once. Sequenced input: naive T cells sorted from blood. These TCRs come from a woman aged 45-65 years in good health. Both conserved end residues are part of each CDR3. The D gene is left open where the match is weak. Size is stated for part of the rows, as once, few or many counts, or as a class when the clone is expanded.

V gene	D gene	clone size	J gene	CDR3 protein	CDR3 DNA
TRBV7-9	TRBD1	many	TRBJ1-1	CASSSRGTVGAFF	TGTGCCAGCAGCTCCCGAGGGACAGTGGGAGCTTTCTTT
TRBV4-1	NA	NA	TRBJ2-7	CASSQGDLRYGQYF	TGCGCCAGCAGCCAGGGGGACCTACGGTACGGGCAGTACTTC
TRBV11-3	NA	NA	TRBJ2-2	CASSGAATGELFF	TGTGCCAGCTCGGGAGCGGCCACCGGGGAGCTGTTTTTT
TRBV12-3/TRBV12-4	NA	many	TRBJ2-2	CASSFKLGPGELFF	TGTGCCAGCAGTTTTAAATTGGGGCCCGGGGAGCTGTTTTTT
TRBV5-1	NA	many	TRBJ2-3	CASSLAAVPDTQYF	TGCGCCAGCAGCTTGGCAGCGGTTCCAGATACGCAGTATTTT
TRBV15	NA	many	TRBJ1-1	CATSRDRDFLTEAFF	TGTGCCACCAGCAGAGATCGGGACTTTCTCACTGAAGCTTTCTTT
TRBV7-8	NA	NA	TRBJ2-2	CASSLGAPPTGELFF	TGTGCCAGCAGCTTGGGGGCCCCCCCCACCGGGGAGCTGTTTTTT
TRBV9	TRBD2	NA	TRBJ2-7	CASSVDPAGTYEQYF	TGTGCCAGCAGCGTAGATCCAGCGGGGACCTACGAGCAGTACTTC
TRBV11-3	TRBD2	NA	TRBJ2-3	CASSPRTRREDTDTQYF	TGTGCCAGCAGCCCCCGGACGCGGCGGGAGGACACAGATACGCAGTATTTT
TRBV11-3	TRBD1	NA	TRBJ2-3	CASSLDPRTGGTDTQYF	TGTGCCAGCAGCTTAGACCCCAGGACAGGGGGAACAGATACGCAGTATTTT
TRBV20-1	TRBD1	NA	TRBJ1-2	CSASTGQGLGYTF	TGCAGTGCTAGTACCGGACAGGGGTTGGGCTACACCTTC
TRBV6-5	TRBD1	NA	TRBJ2-5	CASRLGTGLWETQYF	TGTGCCAGCAGGTTAGGGACAGGCCTCTGGGAGACCCAGTACTTC
TRBV3-1	TRBD1	few	TRBJ1-4	CASSSDRAVQKLFF	TGTGCCAGCAGTTCGGACAGGGCTGTGCAAAAACTGTTTTTT
TRBV5-6	NA	many	TRBJ1-1	CASSLPGNTEAFF	TGTGCCAGCAGCTTGCCCGGGAACACTGAAGCTTTCTTT
TRBV3-1	TRBD2	many	TRBJ2-3	CASSLSGRGDTQYF	TGTGCCAGCAGCCTGAGCGGGAGAGGAGATACGCAGTATTTT
TRBV20-1	TRBD2	many	TRBJ2-1	CSARSGSGRLSYNEQFF	TGCAGTGCTAGAAGTGGAAGCGGGAGGCTTTCCTACAATGAGCAGTTCTTC
TRBV5-1	TRBD2	many	TRBJ2-1	CASSLARGGRNEQFF	TGCGCCAGCAGCTTGGCCCGCGGGGGGCGAAATGAGCAGTTCTTC
TRBV7-6	NA	NA	TRBJ2-3	CASTPLAAGTDTQYF	TGTGCCAGCACCCCCTTGGCAGCTGGCACAGATACGCAGTATTTT
TRBV18	TRBD1	NA	TRBJ2-5	CASSSDRGTQYF	TGTGCCAGCTCGTCGGACAGGGGCACCCAGTACTTC
TRBV20-1	NA	NA	TRBJ1-1	CSARVNMNTEAFF	TGCAGTGCTAGAGTGAACATGAACACTGAAGCTTTCTTT
TRBV5-1	NA	many	TRBJ1-1	CASSLGTVMNTEAFF	TGCGCCAGCAGCTTGGGGACAGTGATGAACACTGAAGCTTTCTTT
TRBV10-3	NA	NA	TRBJ2-3	CAIKESALGADTQYF	TGTGCCATCAAAGAGAGCGCCCTAGGCGCAGATACGCAGTATTTT
TRBV4-1	NA	NA	TRBJ2-1	CASSQEGHNEQFF	TGCGCCAGCAGCCAAGAGGGGCACAATGAGCAGTTCTTC
TRBV12-3/TRBV12-4	TRBD2	many	TRBJ2-7	CASSLGGSKYF	TGTGCCAGCAGTTTAGGCGGGAGCAAGTACTTC
TRBV5-1	NA	few	TRBJ2-5	CASSSGYEETQYF	TGCGCCAGCAGCTCAGGGTACGAAGAGACCCAGTACTTC
TRBV9	TRBD1	few	TRBJ2-1	CASSVVAQGARNEQFF	TGTGCCAGCAGCGTAGTGGCGCAGGGGGCGCGCAATGAGCAGTTCTTC
TRBV4-1	NA	NA	TRBJ2-6	CASSQSEGPGANVLTF	TGCGCCAGCAGCCAATCGGAGGGCCCTGGGGCCAACGTCCTGACTTTC
TRBV20-1	NA	NA	TRBJ2-2	CSPRRTVYTGELFF	TGCAGTCCGAGGAGGACAGTGTACACCGGGGAGCTGTTTTTT
TRBV10-1	NA	NA	TRBJ2-3	CASSDHSLTDTQYF	TGCGCCAGCAGTGACCATTCCCTCACAGATACGCAGTATTTT
TRBV11-3	NA	few	TRBJ2-1	CASSPSAGSYNEQFF	TGTGCCAGCAGCCCAAGTGCCGGCTCCTACAATGAGCAGTTCTTC
TRBV20-1	TRBD2	few	TRBJ2-1	CSALSSGRSYNEQFF	TGCAGTGCTCTGTCTAGCGGGAGGTCCTACAATGAGCAGTTCTTC
TRBV27	NA	many	TRBJ1-1	CATGGNMNTEAFF	TGTGCCACTGGGGGCAACATGAACACTGAAGCTTTCTTT
TRBV10-2	NA	few	TRBJ2-1	CASRRGHSNEQFF	TGCGCCAGCAGGAGGGGACACAGCAATGAGCAGTTCTTC
TRBV29-1	TRBD1	NA	TRBJ2-1	CSAEPGTGYHNEQFF	TGCAGCGCTGAGCCCGGGACAGGGTATCACAATGAGCAGTTCTTC
TRBV6-5	NA	many	TRBJ1-2	CASSALRDEIF	TGTGCCAGCAGTGCACTCCGGGACGAGATCTTC
TRBV5-1	NA	many	TRBJ2-1	CASKFGSNNEQFF	TGCGCCAGCAAGTTCGGCAGCAACAATGAGCAGTTCTTC
TRBV4-1	NA	many	TRBJ1-3	CASSQLGNTIYF	TGCGCCAGCAGCCAACTTGGAAACACCATATATTTT
TRBV20-1	NA	many	TRBJ2-2	CSARLGDTGELFF	TGCAGTGCCCGCCTAGGGGACACCGGGGAGCTGTTTTTT
TRBV5-1	TRBD2	NA	TRBJ2-7	CASSPSGGHYEQYF	TGCGCCAGCAGCCCTAGCGGGGGACACTACGAGCAGTACTTC
TRBV12-3/TRBV12-4	NA	many	TRBJ2-1	CASRPRQSPWNEQFF	TGTGCCAGCAGACCCCGGCAGAGCCCTTGGAATGAGCAGTTCTTC
TRBV7-9	NA	NA	TRBJ2-5	CASSLYTDVETQYF	TGTGCCAGCAGCTTATACACAGACGTAGAGACCCAGTACTTC
TRBV5-1	NA	few	TRBJ2-2	CASSSRITGAGTGELFF	TGCGCCAGCAGCTCCCGGATAACAGGAGCAGGCACCGGGGAGCTGTTTTTT
TRBV20-1	NA	many	TRBJ1-1	CSGRLNTEAFF	TGCAGTGGCAGGCTGAACACTGAAGCTTTCTTT
TRBV20-1	TRBD2	few	TRBJ2-1	CSASGLAGPNEQFF	TGCAGTGCAAGCGGACTAGCGGGACCCAATGAGCAGTTCTTC
TRBV25-1	TRBD1	few	TRBJ2-3	CASSGGGSRDTQYF	TGTGCCAGCAGTGGAGGGGGCAGCAGGGATACGCAGTATTTT
TRBV10-3	TRBD2	few	TRBJ2-2	CASGLAGDSSGELFF	TGTGCCAGCGGACTAGCGGGAGATTCTTCCGGGGAGCTGTTTTTT
TRBV4-1	TRBD2	few	TRBJ2-2	CASSQPGLAINTGELFF	TGCGCCAGCAGCCAACCTGGACTAGCGATAAACACCGGGGAGCTGTTTTTT
TRBV4-1	NA	NA	TRBJ1-5	CASSQVGSLEPQHF	TGCGCCAGCAGCCAAGTGGGCAGTTTGGAGCCCCAGCATTTT